The T cell receptor beta chain described here comes from a study of low-dose radiotherapy and immunotherapy resistance in tumors. Turning to the study itself: Patients were treated with intravenous nivolumab at 240 mg every two weeks and were also dosed with ipilimumab at 1 mg/kg every six weeks. Every two weeks, cyclophosphamide 200 mg/m2 was infused one day before radiation plus immunotherapy.

TRAV- and TRBV-specific primers were used for first-strand cDNA, which covered alpha and beta chains. With a constant-region primer and a V-primer adapter, TCRs were subjected to roughly 20 PCR cycles of amplification. The isolated mRNA underwent amplification through in vitro transcription. TCRdb re-called the reads through MiXCR, storing one row per CDR3 protein. The table shows 11,000 to 15,000 distinct CDR3 sequences, with 45% to 55% occurring only once. The TCR was taken from a human donor with advanced metastatic prostate, ovarian, gallbladder or colorectal cancer (not recorded which). This table probably holds off-target reads from a library built for another chain.

Here the CDR3 reads CASSLTAVKEQFF. CDR3 sequence (DNA): TGTGCCAGCAGTTTAACCGCGGTCAAGGAGCAGTTCTTC. The chain is built from TRBV27 and TRBJ2-1; the D is unclear. This CDR3 is 13 amino acids long. Looked up from germline, CDR1 is MNHEY and CDR2 is SMNVEV (reference sequence). Trimming stripped 2 bases from V and 10 bases from J, with 12 bases between.